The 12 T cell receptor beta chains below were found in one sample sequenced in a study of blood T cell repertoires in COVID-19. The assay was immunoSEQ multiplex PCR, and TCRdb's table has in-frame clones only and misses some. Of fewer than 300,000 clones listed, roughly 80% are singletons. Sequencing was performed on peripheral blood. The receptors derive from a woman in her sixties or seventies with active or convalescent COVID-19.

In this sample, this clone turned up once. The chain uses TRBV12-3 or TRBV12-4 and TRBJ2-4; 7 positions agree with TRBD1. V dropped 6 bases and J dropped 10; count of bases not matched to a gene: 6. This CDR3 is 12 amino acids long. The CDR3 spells CASRSGGQIQYF. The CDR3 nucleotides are TGTGCCAGCAGATCAGGGGGACAAATTCAGTACTTC.

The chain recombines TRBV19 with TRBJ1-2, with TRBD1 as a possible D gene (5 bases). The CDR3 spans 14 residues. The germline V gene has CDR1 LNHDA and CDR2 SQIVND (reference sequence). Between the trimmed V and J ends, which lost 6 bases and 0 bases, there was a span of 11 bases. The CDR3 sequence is CASRRQTPNYGYTF. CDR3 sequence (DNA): TGTGCCAGTAGAAGACAGACACCTAACTATGGCTACACCTTC.

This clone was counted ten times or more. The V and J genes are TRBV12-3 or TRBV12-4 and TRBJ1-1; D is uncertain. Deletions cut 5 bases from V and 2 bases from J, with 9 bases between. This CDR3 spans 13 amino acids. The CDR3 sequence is CASSGRFNTEAFF. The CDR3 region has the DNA TGTGCCAGCAGTGGCAGATTCAACACTGAAGCTTTCTTT.

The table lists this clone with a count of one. This CDR3 is CASSRTSEGTQYF. The CDR3 DNA follows: TGTGCCAGCAGCCGGACTAGCGAAGGGACCCAGTACTTC. The chain links TRBV7-9 to TRBJ2-5, with TRBD2 matching 9 bases. Germline V gene sequence: CDR1 SEHNR, CDR2 FQNEAQ (reference sequence). Trimming removed 5 bases from V and 7 bases from J; junction bases left unmatched: 5. The CDR3 is made up of 13 amino acids.

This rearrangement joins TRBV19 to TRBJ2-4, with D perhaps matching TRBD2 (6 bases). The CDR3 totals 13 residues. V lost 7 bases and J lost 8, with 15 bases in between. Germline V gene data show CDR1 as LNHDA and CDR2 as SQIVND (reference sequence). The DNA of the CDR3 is TGTGCCAGTACGGACGGGGGTAATTACATTCAGTACTTC. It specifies CASTDGGNYIQYF.

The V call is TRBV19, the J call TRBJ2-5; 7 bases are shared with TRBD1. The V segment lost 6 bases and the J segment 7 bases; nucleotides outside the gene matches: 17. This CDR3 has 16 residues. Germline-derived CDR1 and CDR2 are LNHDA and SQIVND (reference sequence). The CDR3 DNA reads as TGTGCCAGTAGCACCACGGGCAGGCACTGGGACAGGACCCAGTACTTC. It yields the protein CASSTTGRHWDRTQYF. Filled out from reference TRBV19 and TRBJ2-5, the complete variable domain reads DGGITQSPKYLFRKEGQNVTLSCEQNLNHDAMYWYRQDPGQGLRLIYYSQIVNDFQKGDIAEGYSVSREKKESFPLTVTSAQKNPTAFYLCASSTTGRHWDRTQYFGPGTRLLVL.

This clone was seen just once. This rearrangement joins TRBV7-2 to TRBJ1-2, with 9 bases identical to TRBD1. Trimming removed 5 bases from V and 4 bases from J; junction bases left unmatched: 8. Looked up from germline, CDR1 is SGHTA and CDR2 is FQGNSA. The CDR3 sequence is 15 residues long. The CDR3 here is CASSQMGQGSYGYTF. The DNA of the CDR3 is TGTGCCAGCAGCCAAATGGGACAGGGTAGCTATGGCTACACCTTC.

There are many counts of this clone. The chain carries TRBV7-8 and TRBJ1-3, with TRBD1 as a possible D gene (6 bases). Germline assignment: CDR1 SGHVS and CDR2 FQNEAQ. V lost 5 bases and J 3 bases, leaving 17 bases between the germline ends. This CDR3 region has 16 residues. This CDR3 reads CASSPYRVSSGNTIYF. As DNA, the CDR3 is TGTGCCAGCAGCCCTTACAGGGTTTCGAGTGGAAACACCATATATTTT.

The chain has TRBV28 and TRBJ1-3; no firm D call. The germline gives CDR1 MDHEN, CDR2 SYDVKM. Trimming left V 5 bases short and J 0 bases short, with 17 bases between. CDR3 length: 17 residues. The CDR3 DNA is TGTGCCAGCAGTACCCCCGCGGCGGGGTCCTCTGGAAACACCATATATTTT. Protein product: CASSTPAAGSSGNTIYF.

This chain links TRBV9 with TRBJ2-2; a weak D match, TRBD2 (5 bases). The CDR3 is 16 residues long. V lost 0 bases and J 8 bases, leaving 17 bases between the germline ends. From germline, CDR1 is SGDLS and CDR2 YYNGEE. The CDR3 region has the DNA TGTGCCAGCAGCGTAGTCCCCGAGGGCGGAATGGGGGAGCTGTTTTTT. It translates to CASSVVPEGGMGELFF.

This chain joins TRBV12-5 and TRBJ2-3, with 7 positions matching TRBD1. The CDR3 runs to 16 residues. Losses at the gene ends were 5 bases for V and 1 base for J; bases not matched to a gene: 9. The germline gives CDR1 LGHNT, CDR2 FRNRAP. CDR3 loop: CASGLRDSPRTDTQYF. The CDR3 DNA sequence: TGTGCTAGTGGTCTCCGGGACAGCCCACGCACAGATACGCAGTATTTT.

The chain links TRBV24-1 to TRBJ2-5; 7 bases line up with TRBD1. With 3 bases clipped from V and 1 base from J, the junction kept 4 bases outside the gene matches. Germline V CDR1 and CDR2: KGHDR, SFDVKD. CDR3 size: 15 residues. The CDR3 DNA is TGTGCCACCAGTGATGCGACAGGGCCCCAAGAGACCCAGTACTTC. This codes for CATSDATGPQETQYF.